This record looks at one T cell receptor beta chain sequence and its context. Its specificity is unknown. Germline lookup yields CDR1 MDHEN and CDR2 SYDVKM. The V segment lost 6 bases and the J segment 1 base; nucleotides outside the gene matches: 5. This CDR3 contains 14 residues. Clones were read by immunoSEQ multiplex PCR, and TCRdb kept only the in-frame ones, dropping some. The sample lists some 47,000 clones, approximately 75% occurring once. These data originate in a study of T cells in tumors after PD-1 blockade. Looking at the study overall: Prior checkpoint blockade, systemic immunosuppressant use, or anti-cancer therapy within 4 weeks excluded patients. Treatment was either pembrolizumab 200 mg every 3 weeks or cemiplimab 350 mg every 2 weeks. Daily vismodegib 150 mg continued in a subset of anti-PD-1-treated patients.

Study-wide results and limits: Some novel exhausted tumor clones appeared in pre-treatment blood, suggesting peripheral recruitment.

This clonotype originated in a human donor with basal cell carcinoma. V usage is TRBV28 and J usage is TRBJ1-1, with 7 bases lining up with TRBD1. The sequences come from PBMCs, collected before anti-PD-1 treatment. The DNA of the CDR3 is TGTGCCAGCAGCCCGGGACAGAAGAACACTGAAGCTTTCTTT. This codes for CASSPGQKNTEAFF.